The 31 T cell receptor beta chains below come from one sample, sequenced in a study of CD4 T cells in relation to SARS-CoV-2 and coronaviruses. For these receptors, no antigen is known. Sequencing used immunoSEQ multiplex PCR; TCRdb keeps in-frame clones, though not all of them. Of 35,000 to 50,000 clones in the sample, 82% were seen once. The specimen sequenced was naive CD4+ T cells from PBMCs, cultured in vitro. Indicated subset: naive CD4+ T cells isolated by negative enrichment. These TCRs come from an adult with COVID-19.

The chain employs TRBV6-5 and TRBJ2-7; 8 positions agree with TRBD1. There are 12 residues in the CDR3. V shed 6 bases and J 5 bases; nucleotides not matched to a gene: 3. Germline V gives CDR1 MNHEY, CDR2 SVGAGI. CDR3 amino acids: CASRDRVHEQYF. The CDR3 region has the DNA TGTGCCAGCAGGGACAGGGTCCACGAGCAGTACTTC.

The CDR3 reads CATLFANTGELFF. DNA of the CDR3: TGTGCCACCTTGTTTGCGAACACCGGGGAGCTGTTTTTT. J is TRBJ2-2 and V is TRBV6-5; D remains ambiguous. Germline V CDR1 and CDR2: MNHEY, SVGAGI. The CDR3 covers 13 residues. V was trimmed by 10 bases and J by 0 bases, leaving 9 bases between them.

V and J are TRBV5-4 and TRBJ2-3; 8 bases match TRBD2. V was clipped by 3 bases and J by 2 bases; unmatched bases: 8. There are 16 residues in the CDR3. Germline lookup yields CDR1 SGHNT and CDR2 YYREEE (reference sequence). CDR3 nucleotides: TGTGCCAGCAGCTCTAAGCGTAGCGGGGTCACAGATACGCAGTATTTT. This codes for CASSSKRSGVTDTQYF.

The V and J genes are TRBV9 and TRBJ1-4; possibly TRBD1 for D (5 bases). In germline, CDR1 is SGDLS, CDR2 YYNGEE. The CDR3 is made up of 15 amino acids. Trimming stripped 0 bases from V and 5 bases from J, with 11 bases between. This CDR3 reads CASSVVTGENEKLFF. Here the CDR3 DNA reads TGTGCCAGCAGCGTAGTCACAGGCGAAAATGAAAAACTGTTTTTT.

This chain links TRBV6-5 with TRBJ2-7; perhaps TRBD1 as D (6 bases). Germline CDR1 reads MNHEY; CDR2 reads SVGAGI. CDR3 length: 12 amino acids. The ends were cut back, 6 bases at V and 5 bases at J, with 11 bases in the middle. Here the CDR3 reads CASRRGYDEQYF. The CDR3 bases are TGTGCCAGCAGGAGGGGGTACGACGAGCAGTACTTC.

This clone was recorded a few times. The gene calls are TRBV4-1 and TRBJ1-5; D call uncertain. Trimming took off 4 bases at V and 7 bases at J, with 20 bases between the two ends. The germline CDR1 and CDR2 sequences are MGHRA and YSYEKL. The CDR3 is made up of 16 amino acids. The CDR3 DNA follows: TGCGCCAGCAGCCTCGGGCCTCTCGGGGTTGGACAGCCCCAGCATTTT. Translation gives CASSLGPLGVGQPQHF.

The chain has TRBV6-5 and TRBJ2-1, with D perhaps given as TRBD1 or TRBD2 (5 bases each). Germline values: CDR1 MNHEY, CDR2 SVGAGI. This CDR3 comprises 13 residues. Deletions cut 8 bases from V and 6 bases from J, with 14 bases between. This chain's CDR3 is CASVVRDLNEQFF. The CDR3 DNA follows: TGTGCCAGCGTCGTCCGGGACCTCAATGAGCAGTTCTTC.

There are a few counts of this clone. The chain uses TRBV2 and TRBJ2-1; 11 bases line up with TRBD2. The CDR3 is 15 amino acids. V shed 6 bases, J shed 5 bases, and the junction held 6 bases outside the gene matches. Germline CDR1 SNHLY, CDR2 FYNNEI. The CDR3 loop is CASSFSGRANNEQFF. CDR3 DNA sequence: TGTGCCAGCAGCTTTAGCGGGAGGGCGAACAATGAGCAGTTCTTC.

The J gene is TRBJ2-5, the V gene TRBV20-1; D might be TRBD1 (5 bases). This CDR3 contains 12 residues. Germline V CDR1 and CDR2: DFQATT, SNEGSKA (reference sequence). Deletions cut 3 bases from V and 4 bases from J, with 9 bases between. The CDR3 loop reads CSASVGVETQYF. CDR3 nucleotide sequence: TGCAGTGCTAGTGTAGGGGTAGAGACCCAGTACTTC.

The chain recombines TRBV4-2 with TRBJ1-3, with no clear D. This CDR3 is built from 14 residues. Per the germline V gene, CDR1 is LGHNA and CDR2 is YNFKEQ. Deletions cut 6 bases from V and 0 bases from J, with 9 bases between. This chain's CDR3 is CASSPKNSGNTIYF. DNA for the CDR3: TGTGCCAGCAGTCCAAAGAACTCTGGAAACACCATATATTTT.

The rearrangement links TRBV9 to TRBJ2-3; no definite D call. Germline loops: CDR1 SGDLS, CDR2 YYNGEE. The CDR3 consists of 13 residues. V gave up 3 bases and J gave up 10 bases, with 15 bases separating them. In DNA form, the CDR3 reads TGTGCCAGCAGCGCCTCCGGAGAAACCGCGCAGTATTTT. This codes for CASSASGETAQYF.

The chain couples TRBV28 to TRBJ2-1, with 7 bases identical to TRBD2. J lost 11 bases, V lost 6 bases, and 7 bases had no gene match. Germline CDR1 and CDR2: MDHEN and SYDVKM. This CDR3 is 12 amino acids long. CDR3 residues: CASRTTSLKQFF. The CDR3 nucleotides read TGTGCCAGCAGGACGACTAGCTTAAAGCAGTTCTTC.

Details on this clone: A read error may account for a junction end that differs from germline. The chain recombines TRBV12-3 or TRBV12-4 with TRBJ2-5, with TRBD2 matching 11 bases. This CDR3 is 13 amino acids long. CDR3 sequence: CASSFLAGGTRYF. CDR3 sequence (DNA): TGTGCCAGCAGTTTTTTAGCGGGAGGGACCCGGTACTTC.

J is TRBJ2-1 and V is TRBV7-3; no definite D call. Germline CDR1 SGHTA, CDR2 FQGTGA. V lost 3 bases to trimming and J lost 0 bases, with 6 bases between them. The CDR3 extends over 14 amino acids. DNA of the CDR3: TGTGCCAGCAGCTTGGATAGCTCCTACAATGAGCAGTTCTTC. Translation gives CASSLDSSYNEQFF.

The J gene is TRBJ1-2, the V gene TRBV10-3; 8 nucleotides align to TRBD1. This CDR3 is built from 15 residues. Germline CDR1 is ENHRY and CDR2 is SYGVKD. Germline trimming cut 4 bases from V and 0 bases from J; bases unmatched to any gene: 4. The CDR3 loop reads CAISGQGSTNYGYTF. In DNA, the CDR3 is TGTGCCATCAGTGGACAGGGGAGCACTAACTATGGCTACACCTTC.

CDR3 amino acids: CASSPPRDINQPQHF. In nucleotides, the CDR3 is TGTGCCAGCAGTCCCCCCCGGGACATAAATCAGCCCCAGCATTTT. This rearrangement joins TRBV6-6 to TRBJ1-5, with a possible D match to TRBD1 (6 bases). This CDR3 has 15 amino acids. Germline values: CDR1 MNHNY, CDR2 SVGAGI (reference sequence). With 5 bases removed from V and 4 bases from J, the gap between germline ends came to 15 bases.

This rearrangement joins TRBV13 to TRBJ2-3; D may be TRBD2 (5 bases). The CDR3 spans 14 residues. Germline CDR1 reads PRHDT; CDR2 reads FYEKMQ (reference sequence). V gave up 1 base and J gave up 4 bases, with 9 bases separating them. In nucleotides, the CDR3 is TGTGCCAGCAGCTTAGCACTAGTAGCAGATACGCAGTATTTT. It is translated as CASSLALVADTQYF.

The chain joins TRBV5-1 to TRBJ2-1; 16 bases agree with TRBD2. Looked up from germline, CDR1 is SGHRS and CDR2 is YFSETQ. The V and J ends lost 4 bases and 0 bases, in that order; junction bases with no gene match: 10. The CDR3 loop spans 20 amino acids. CDR3 DNA: TGCGCCAGCAGCCCTGGGACTAGCGGGAGGGCCCGAAGCTCCTACAATGAGCAGTTCTTC. It yields the protein CASSPGTSGRARSSYNEQFF.

This clone was recorded only once. The chain is built from TRBV19 and TRBJ2-2, with 7 bases matching TRBD2. The CDR3 loop spans 18 amino acids. V lost 2 bases and J lost 6; bases outside the gene matches: 15. Per germline, CDR1 LNHDA and CDR2 SQIVND (reference sequence). CDR3 DNA: TGTGCCAGTAGTATACTTGTGAAGGCGGGAGATTTGTCCGGGGAGCTGTTTTTT. Amino acids: CASSILVKAGDLSGELFF.

The rearrangement uses TRBV30 and TRBJ1-5; TRBD1 agrees at 7 bases. J lost 3 bases, V lost 5 bases, and 7 bases had no gene match. The CDR3 is made up of 14 amino acids. CDR1 and CDR2 (germline): GTSNPN, SVGIG (reference sequence). DNA for the CDR3: TGTGCCTGGGGCCGGGACAGCCACAATCAGCCCCAGCATTTT. The encoded protein is CAWGRDSHNQPQHF.

This chain connects TRBV5-1 to TRBJ2-6; D remains unclear. CDR3 length: 16 residues. The V end was cut by 0 bases, the J end by 0 bases, with 7 bases between. The germline gives CDR1 SGHRS, CDR2 YFSETQ. CDR3 sequence (DNA): TGCGCCAGCAGCTTGGGACGGTTCTCTGGGGCCAACGTCCTGACTTTC. The encoded protein is CASSLGRFSGANVLTF.

The gene calls are TRBV6-2 or TRBV6-3 and TRBJ2-1, with unresolved D. Germline lookup yields CDR1 MNHEY and CDR2 SVGEGT. The CDR3 has 14 residues. Deletions cut 0 bases from V and 8 bases from J, with 11 bases between. This chain's CDR3 is CASSYSDRVYEQFF. CDR3 coding DNA: TGTGCCAGCAGTTACTCGGACCGGGTATATGAGCAGTTCTTC.

This clone was counted a single time. The rearrangement links TRBV29-1 to TRBJ2-7, with 7 bases identical to TRBD2. Germline CDR1 SQVTM, CDR2 ANQGSEA. The CDR3 runs to 13 residues. V dropped 4 bases and J dropped 5; count of bases not matched to a gene: 8. The CDR3: CSVAGGRNHEQYF. The CDR3 bases are TGCAGCGTTGCGGGCGGGAGAAACCACGAGCAGTACTTC.

This chain links TRBV7-9 with TRBJ2-3; the D gene is possibly TRBD1 (6 bases). Germline CDR1 SEHNR, CDR2 FQNEAQ (reference sequence). The CDR3 runs 14 residues. Trimming took 6 bases from V and 5 from J, leaving 15 bases between them. The CDR3, as DNA: TGTGCCAGCAGTCTTTCAGGGGTTGGAGATACGCAGTATTTT. Its protein is CASSLSGVGDTQYF.

This clone was recorded a few times. The rearrangement links TRBV9 to TRBJ2-3; the D gene could be TRBD1 or TRBD2 (5 bases each). CDR1 SGDLS and CDR2 YYNGEE come from the germline V gene. This CDR3 is 14 amino acids long. V was clipped by 0 bases and J by 4 bases, with 9 bases between them. CDR3 nucleotide sequence: TGTGCCAGCAGCGTAGCCTTGGGGGCAGATACGCAGTATTTT. Its translation: CASSVALGADTQYF.

The chain has TRBV24-1 and TRBJ2-1, with a tentative D call TRBD1 (5 bases). Looked up from germline, CDR1 is KGHDR and CDR2 is SFDVKD. The length of the CDR3 is 16 residues. V gave up 3 bases and J gave up 4 bases, with 15 bases separating them. The CDR3 DNA follows: TGTGCCACCAGTGATCCCCAGGGTTTCAGATACAATGAGCAGTTCTTC. Protein: CATSDPQGFRYNEQFF.

This clone was seen just once. The chain is built from TRBV15 and TRBJ2-1; 9 bases fit TRBD2. Per germline, CDR1 LNHNV and CDR2 YYDKDF (reference sequence). The CDR3 is 18 amino acids. The ends lost 0 bases at V and 4 bases at J; junction bases unmatched: 10. CDR3 in amino acids: CATSRDPDGGRGYNEQFF. The CDR3 bases are TGTGCCACCAGCAGAGACCCAGATGGCGGGAGGGGTTACAATGAGCAGTTCTTC.

The chain is built from TRBV27 and TRBJ1-4; D may be TRBD1 (6 bases). V gave up 6 bases and J gave up 7 bases, with 18 bases separating them. CDR1 is MNHEY and CDR2 is SMNVEV in the germline V gene (reference sequence). The CDR3 contains 15 residues. In DNA, the CDR3 is TGTGCCAGCAGACCCCTCCGGGACAAGGTTGAAAAACTGTTTTTT. This sequence encodes CASRPLRDKVEKLFF. Using reference TRBV27 and TRBJ1-4 for the parts outside the CDR3, the full variable domain is EAQVTQNPRYLITVTGKKLTVTCSQNMNHEYMSWYRQDPGLGLRQIYYSMNVEVTDKGDVPEGYKVSRKEKRNFPLILESPSPNQTSLYFCASRPLRDKVEKLFFGSGTQLSVL.

This clone occurred once. The chain has TRBV20-1 and TRBJ2-7, with 7 positions matching TRBD1. J was trimmed by 4 bases and V by 3 bases; bases with no gene match: 12. The germline gives CDR1 DFQATT, CDR2 SNEGSKA (reference sequence). The length of the CDR3 is 15 residues. The CDR3 is CSASYRRGRGYEQYF. CDR3 in DNA: TGCAGTGCTAGTTATCGTAGGGGCAGGGGGTACGAGCAGTACTTC.

The rearrangement joins TRBV6-5 to TRBJ2-6; D unresolved. Per the germline V gene, CDR1 is MNHEY and CDR2 is SVGAGI. The CDR3 runs to 15 residues. V lost 7 bases and J lost 2, with 12 bases in between. The chain's CDR3 is CASTAGVAGANVLTF. The CDR3 nucleotides read TGTGCCAGCACCGCAGGAGTGGCTGGGGCCAACGTCCTGACTTTC.

The chain combines TRBV7-9 with TRBJ1-4; D might be TRBD1 (5 bases). CDR1 and CDR2 from the germline V gene are SEHNR and FQNEAQ (reference sequence). V was cut by 1 base and J by 7 bases, with 10 bases left in between. This CDR3 has 14 amino acids. CDR3 in amino acids: CASSLGQGGEKLFF. CDR3 bases: TGTGCCAGCAGCTTAGGCCAGGGTGGTGAAAAACTGTTTTTT.